This TCR beta chain appears in the sequencing data of a study of T cell responses to AZD1222 COVID-19 vaccine. Overall study results and limits: The study found Spike-specific TCR breadth and depth rose after two AZD1222 doses. None of the repertoires were sampled until the peak T cell response had passed. Reports say nearly half of spike-specific TCRs go after unmutated variant regions.

Clones were sequenced by immunoSEQ multiplex PCR, and TCRdb holds only the in-frame ones, with some missing. The data contain 100,000 to 140,000 clones, about 90% of them singletons. V lost 0 bases and J 8 bases, leaving 6 bases between the germline ends. The CDR3 runs 12 residues. Per the germline V gene, CDR1 is SGHDT and CDR2 is YYEEEE. A note on this clone: Its matching antigen is unknown.

Sequenced here: peripheral blood, sampled on day 0 of AZD1222 vaccination. The source is an adult in good health. This sequence joins TRBV5-6 and TRBJ2-1; D gene unclear. CDR3 in amino acids: CASSLGRDEQFF. CDR3 nucleotide sequence: TGTGCCAGCAGCTTGGGTCGCGATGAGCAGTTCTTC.